The rows below give T cell receptor beta chains drawn from one sample of a study of blood T cell repertoires in COVID-19. Some clones are missing from TCRdb's copy, which holds only in-frame ones; the method was immunoSEQ multiplex PCR. The sample lists about 220,000 clones; more than 75% were seen once. The sample consisted of peripheral blood. Receptors originate from a woman in her seventies with COVID-19, enrolled during active disease. The CDR3 runs from the conserved cysteine through the conserved F or W. Each record gives: D gene, clone size, V gene, J gene, CDR3 protein, CDR3 DNA. D genes are given only for firm matches. Only part of the rows carry a size: once, few, many, or a class if the clone is expanded.

D: NA; size: NA; V: TRBV18; J: TRBJ1-2; CDR3: CASSPDYGYTF; DNA: TGTGCCAGCTCACCCGACTATGGCTACACCTTC
D: NA; size: NA; V: TRBV4-3; J: TRBJ1-6; CDR3: CASSQAGNSPLHF; DNA: TGCGCCAGCAGCCAAGCCGGGAATTCACCCCTCCACTTT
D: TRBD1; size: few; V: TRBV7-2; J: TRBJ1-2; CDR3: CASSLFRQGRASDYTF; DNA: TGTGCCAGCAGCTTATTCCGACAGGGACGGGCGTCGGACTACACCTTC
D: NA; size: few; V: TRBV5-1; J: TRBJ2-7; CDR3: CASSLTPQARPYEQYF; DNA: TGCGCCAGCAGCTTGACTCCTCAGGCCAGACCCTACGAGCAGTACTTC
D: TRBD1; size: few; V: TRBV5-6; J: TRBJ1-2; CDR3: CASSLRDRGLRAF; DNA: TGTGCCAGCAGCCTCCGGGACAGGGGCCTTCGCGCCTTC
D: TRBD2; size: NA; V: TRBV6-5; J: TRBJ2-3; CDR3: CASTLGRGTDTQYF; DNA: TGTGCCAGCACTCTCGGGAGGGGGACAGATACGCAGTATTTT
D: NA; size: NA; V: TRBV1; J: TRBJ2-3; CDR3: CTSSQGLGGEGTDTQYF; DNA: TGCACCAGCAGCCAAGGCCTTGGGGGGGAGGGCACAGATACGCAGTATTTT
D: TRBD1; size: NA; V: TRBV7-2; J: TRBJ2-7; CDR3: CASSLRQGGPYEQYF; DNA: TGTGCCAGCAGCCTGCGACAGGGTGGGCCCTACGAGCAGTACTTC
D: NA; size: NA; V: TRBV7-5; J: TRBJ2-7; CDR3: CARSDTSGDPYEQYF; DNA: TGTGCCAGAAGCGACACTAGCGGGGATCCCTACGAGCAGTACTTC
D: NA; size: NA; V: TRBV10-3; J: TRBJ2-3; CDR3: CATSSVGTDTQYF; DNA: TGTGCCACTTCTAGCGTTGGCACAGATACGCAGTATTTT
D: NA; size: NA; V: TRBV5-4; J: TRBJ2-1; CDR3: CASSGGPGGSSYNEQFF; DNA: TGTGCCAGCAGCGGTGGCCCTGGCGGCAGCTCCTACAATGAGCAGTTCTTC
D: TRBD1; size: NA; V: TRBV19; J: TRBJ1-4; CDR3: CASTDRATNEKLFF; DNA: TGTGCCAGTACCGACAGGGCAACTAATGAAAAACTGTTTTTT
D: TRBD2; size: NA; V: TRBV6-2/TRBV6-3; J: TRBJ2-7; CDR3: CASSYSRGFASGRYEQYF; DNA: TGTGCCAGCAGTTACTCGAGGGGATTTGCTAGCGGGAGATACGAGCAGTACTTC
D: TRBD1; size: few; V: TRBV19; J: TRBJ2-4; CDR3: CASRPKPDRGIAKNIQYF; DNA: TGTGCCAGTAGACCTAAACCGGACAGGGGGATAGCCAAAAACATTCAGTACTTC
D: TRBD1; size: NA; V: TRBV11-2; J: TRBJ2-2; CDR3: CASTPQTGTNTGELFF; DNA: TGTGCCAGCACCCCCCAGACAGGGACGAACACCGGGGAGCTGTTTTTT
D: NA; size: NA; V: TRBV27; J: TRBJ1-2; CDR3: CASSLYPRDGYGYTF; DNA: TGTGCCAGCAGTTTATACCCCAGGGATGGCTATGGCTACACCTTC
D: NA; size: once; V: TRBV7-9; J: TRBJ2-1; CDR3: CASSSPPVF; DNA: TGTGCCAGCAGCTCCCCTCCCGTCTTC
D: NA; size: few; V: TRBV7-9; J: TRBJ1-4; CDR3: CASSSSFGGGQTNEKLFF; DNA: TGTGCCAGCAGCTCTAGCTTCGGTGGGGGCCAAACTAATGAAAAACTGTTTTTT
D: NA; size: once; V: TRBV14; J: TRBJ2-1; CDR3: CASSQTGGRPGLAFNEQFF; DNA: TGTGCCAGCAGCCAAACAGGGGGCCGGCCGGGACTAGCGTTCAATGAGCAGTTCTTC
D: TRBD1; size: NA; V: TRBV10-3; J: TRBJ2-1; CDR3: CAISLDRGGYNEQFF; DNA: TGTGCCATCAGCCTAGACAGGGGGGGTTACAATGAGCAGTTCTTC
D: TRBD1; size: NA; V: TRBV28; J: TRBJ1-5; CDR3: CGSGGQGDSQPQHF; DNA: TGTGGTTCAGGGGGACAGGGGGATAGTCAGCCCCAGCATTTT
D: TRBD2; size: NA; V: TRBV5-1; J: TRBJ2-7; CDR3: CASSPGGSGTYEQYF; DNA: TGCGCCAGCAGCCCGGGGGGTAGCGGTACCTACGAGCAGTACTTC
D: NA; size: NA; V: TRBV28; J: TRBJ2-7; CDR3: CASRSGSSYEQYF; DNA: TGTGCCAGCAGGAGCGGCTCTAGCTACGAGCAGTACTTC
D: NA; size: NA; V: TRBV2; J: TRBJ2-5; CDR3: CASSERRQETQYF; DNA: TGTGCCAGCAGTGAACGGCGGCAAGAGACCCAGTACTTC
D: TRBD2; size: NA; V: TRBV6-4; J: TRBJ2-1; CDR3: CASSAGEGLAGVNEQFF; DNA: TGTGCCAGCAGTGCTGGAGAGGGACTAGCGGGAGTGAATGAGCAGTTCTTC
D: TRBD1; size: NA; V: TRBV19; J: TRBJ2-5; CDR3: CASSIQGAEETQYF; DNA: TGTGCCAGTAGTATACAGGGGGCTGAAGAGACCCAGTACTTC
D: NA; size: many; V: TRBV11-2; J: TRBJ1-5; CDR3: CASSLTLQQPQHF; DNA: TGTGCCAGCAGCTTGACACTCCAACAGCCCCAGCATTTT
D: NA; size: NA; V: TRBV5-4; J: TRBJ1-2; CDR3: CASSLEVNRGYTF; DNA: TGTGCCAGCAGCTTGGAAGTGAATAGAGGCTACACCTTC
D: NA; size: NA; V: TRBV9; J: TRBJ2-5; CDR3: CASSVAGHGGETQYF; DNA: TGTGCCAGCAGCGTAGCGGGACACGGTGGGGAGACCCAGTACTTC
D: NA; size: NA; V: TRBV28; J: TRBJ2-1; CDR3: CASSLTVGLDYNEQFF; DNA: TGTGCCAGCAGTTTAACAGTCGGTTTAGATTACAATGAGCAGTTCTTC
D: TRBD1; size: NA; V: TRBV28; J: TRBJ2-7; CDR3: CASRKRTGGSYEQYF; DNA: TGTGCCAGCAGGAAGAGGACAGGGGGCTCCTACGAGCAGTACTTC
D: TRBD1; size: NA; V: TRBV27; J: TRBJ1-3; CDR3: CASSSSRDSSGNTIYF; DNA: TGTGCCAGCAGTTCAAGCCGGGACAGCTCTGGAAACACCATATATTTT
D: TRBD2; size: NA; V: TRBV7-2; J: TRBJ2-3; CDR3: CASSLVAASGRRTDTQYF; DNA: TGTGCCAGCAGCTTAGTGGCGGCTAGCGGGAGGAGGACAGATACGCAGTATTTT
D: NA; size: NA; V: TRBV4-3; J: TRBJ1-6; CDR3: CASSQESGRGDSPLHF; DNA: TGCGCCAGCAGCCAAGAATCGGGCAGGGGCGATTCACCCCTCCACTTT
D: NA; size: NA; V: TRBV5-1; J: TRBJ1-1; CDR3: CASSSNAGVTEAFF; DNA: TGCGCCAGCAGCTCTAATGCAGGGGTAACTGAAGCTTTCTTT
D: NA; size: many; V: TRBV7-9; J: TRBJ2-4; CDR3: CASSYEGYIQYF; DNA: TGTGCCAGCAGCTATGAGGGATACATTCAGTACTTC
D: NA; size: few; V: TRBV2; J: TRBJ2-2; CDR3: CASGRVTKNTGELFF; DNA: TGTGCCAGCGGGCGAGTCACAAAGAACACCGGGGAGCTGTTTTTT
D: NA; size: NA; V: TRBV5-1; J: TRBJ2-2; CDR3: CASTPDNTGELFF; DNA: TGCGCCAGCACCCCAGATAACACCGGGGAGCTGTTTTTT
D: NA; size: NA; V: TRBV27; J: TRBJ2-5; CDR3: CASSPYTAGQETQYF; DNA: TGTGCCAGCAGTCCCTACACCGCAGGTCAAGAGACCCAGTACTTC
D: TRBD1; size: NA; V: TRBV11-3; J: TRBJ2-2; CDR3: CASSLGRDRGNGELFF; DNA: TGTGCCAGCAGCTTAGGCCGGGACAGGGGAAACGGGGAGCTGTTTTTT
D: TRBD1; size: NA; V: TRBV3-1/TRBV3-2; J: TRBJ1-2; CDR3: CASSRGLKGQMTYGYTF; DNA: TGTGCCAGCAGCCGCGGACTAAAGGGACAGATGACCTATGGCTACACCTTC
D: NA; size: NA; V: TRBV6-2/TRBV6-3; J: TRBJ1-5; CDR3: CASSYSNVISQPQHF; DNA: TGTGCCAGCAGTTACTCGAACGTTATCAGTCAGCCCCAGCATTTT
D: TRBD1; size: NA; V: TRBV28; J: TRBJ2-1; CDR3: CASSSNRGYNEQFF; DNA: TGTGCCAGCAGTTCCAACAGGGGTTACAATGAGCAGTTCTTC
D: TRBD1; size: NA; V: TRBV28; J: TRBJ1-2; CDR3: CASSFIGTGYGYTF; DNA: TGTGCCAGCAGTTTCATCGGGACAGGGTATGGCTACACCTTC
D: TRBD1; size: NA; V: TRBV9; J: TRBJ1-5; CDR3: CASSVAGQGDQPQHF; DNA: TGTGCCAGCAGCGTAGCTGGCCAGGGGGATCAGCCCCAGCATTTT